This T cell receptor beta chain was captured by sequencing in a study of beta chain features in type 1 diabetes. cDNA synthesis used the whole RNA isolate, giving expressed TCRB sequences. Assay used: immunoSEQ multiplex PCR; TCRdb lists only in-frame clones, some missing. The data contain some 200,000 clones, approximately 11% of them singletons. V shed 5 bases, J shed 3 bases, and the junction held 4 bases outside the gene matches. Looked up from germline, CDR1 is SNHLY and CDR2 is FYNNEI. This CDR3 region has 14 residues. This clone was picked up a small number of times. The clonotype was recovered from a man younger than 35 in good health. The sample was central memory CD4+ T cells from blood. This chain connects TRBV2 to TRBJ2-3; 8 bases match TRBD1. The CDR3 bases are TGTGCCAGCAGTCGGACAGGGTGGACAGATACGCAGTATTTT. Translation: CASSRTGWTDTQYF. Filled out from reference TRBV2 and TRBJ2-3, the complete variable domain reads EPEVTQTPSHQVTQMGQEVILRCVPISNHLYFYWYRQILGQKVEFLVSFYNNEISEKSEIFDDQFSVERPDGSNFTLKIRSTKLEDSAMYFCASSRTGWTDTQYFGPGTRLTVL.